This T cell receptor (beta chain) was retrieved from a study of T cells in Graves' hyperthyroidism and ophthalmopathy. Amplified TCR beta CDR3 regions came from RNA transcripts. Using the HTBI primer set, a first-round RT-PCR was run on the TCR CDR3. TCRdb re-called the multiplex PCR reads with MiXCR, one entry per CDR3 protein. The sample yields about 740,000 distinct CDR3 sequences, approximately 14% seen once. The CDR3 has 15 residues. Germline loops: CDR1 DFQATT, CDR2 SNEGSKA (reference sequence). After removal of 2 bases from V and 4 bases from J, the junction contained 7 bases not matched to a gene. This clonotype was seen many times.

The V call is TRBV20-1, the J call TRBJ2-3, with 9 bases aligning to TRBD2. The sequence derives from a woman under 30 with Graves' hyperthyroidism. Specimen: blood. The CDR3 region has the DNA TGCAGTGCTAGACTTAGCGGGAGCTCTGCAGATACGCAGTATTTT. Protein sequence: CSARLSGSSADTQYF.